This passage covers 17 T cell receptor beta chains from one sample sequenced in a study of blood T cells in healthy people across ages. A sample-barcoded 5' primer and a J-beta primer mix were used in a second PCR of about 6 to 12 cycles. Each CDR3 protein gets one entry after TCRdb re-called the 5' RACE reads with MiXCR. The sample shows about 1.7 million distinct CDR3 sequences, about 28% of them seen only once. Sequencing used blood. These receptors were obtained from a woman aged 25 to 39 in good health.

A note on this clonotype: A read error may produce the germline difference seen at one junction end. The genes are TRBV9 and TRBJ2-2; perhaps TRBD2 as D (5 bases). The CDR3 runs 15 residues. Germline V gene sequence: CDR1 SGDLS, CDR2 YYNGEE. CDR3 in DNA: TGTGCCAGCAGCCCTCAGACCGCAGTCTCCGGGGAGCGGTTTTTT. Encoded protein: CASSPQTAVSGERFF.

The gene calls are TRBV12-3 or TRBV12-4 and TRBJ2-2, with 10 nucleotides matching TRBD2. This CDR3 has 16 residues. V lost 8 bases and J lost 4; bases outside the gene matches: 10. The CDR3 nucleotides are TGTGCCAGCTTGGACCCTAGCGGGAGAGGCACCGGGGAGCTGTTTTTT. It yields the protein CASLDPSGRGTGELFF.

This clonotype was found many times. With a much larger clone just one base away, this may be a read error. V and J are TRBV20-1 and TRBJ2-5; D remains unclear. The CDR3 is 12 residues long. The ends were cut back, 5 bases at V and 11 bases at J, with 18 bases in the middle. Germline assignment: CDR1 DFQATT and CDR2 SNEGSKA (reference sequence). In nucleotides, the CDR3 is TGCAGTGCTGCCAATCAATACAATGAGCAGTACTTC. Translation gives CSAANQYNEQYF.

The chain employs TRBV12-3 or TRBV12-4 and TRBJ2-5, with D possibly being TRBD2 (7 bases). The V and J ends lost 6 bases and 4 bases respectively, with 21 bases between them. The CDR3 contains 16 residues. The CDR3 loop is CASSRGDTYKGETQYF. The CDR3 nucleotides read TGTGCCAGCAGCCGGGGGGACACTTACAAGGGAGAGACCCAGTACTTC.

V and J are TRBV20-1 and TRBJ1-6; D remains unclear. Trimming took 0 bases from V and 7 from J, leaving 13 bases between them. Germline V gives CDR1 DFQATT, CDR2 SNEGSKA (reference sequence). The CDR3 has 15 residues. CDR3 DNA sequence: TGCAGTGCTAGAGACACGGGAGAGAGGAATTCACCCCTCCACTTT. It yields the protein CSARDTGERNSPLHF.

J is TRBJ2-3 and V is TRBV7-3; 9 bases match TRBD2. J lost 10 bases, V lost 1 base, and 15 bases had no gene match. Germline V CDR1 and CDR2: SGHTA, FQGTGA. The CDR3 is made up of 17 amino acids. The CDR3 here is CASSLRGSGGSPGPQYF. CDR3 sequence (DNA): TGTGCCAGCAGCTTAAGGGGTAGCGGGGGATCTCCGGGTCCGCAGTATTTT.

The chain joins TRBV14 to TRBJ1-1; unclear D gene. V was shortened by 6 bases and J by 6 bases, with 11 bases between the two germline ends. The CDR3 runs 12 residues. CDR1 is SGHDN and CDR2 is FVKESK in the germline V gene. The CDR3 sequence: CASSPVGPEAFF. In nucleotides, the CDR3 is TGTGCCAGCAGTCCAGTGGGCCCTGAAGCTTTCTTT.

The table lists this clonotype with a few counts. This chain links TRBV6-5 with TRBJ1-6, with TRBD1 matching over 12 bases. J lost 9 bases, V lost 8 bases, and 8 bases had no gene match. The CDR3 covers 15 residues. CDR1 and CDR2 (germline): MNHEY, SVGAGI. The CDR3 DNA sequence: TGTGCCAGCGCCGCCCCGGGACAGGGGGCTTCACCCCTCCACTTT. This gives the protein CASAAPGQGASPLHF.

The CDR3 nucleotides are TGTGCCAGCAGTGAAGCGCTTAGGCAGAACCAAGAGACCCAGTACTTC. As protein: CASSEALRQNQETQYF. The chain uses TRBV2 and TRBJ2-5; no reliable D call. Between the trimmed V and J ends, which lost 0 bases and 0 bases, there was a span of 11 bases. Germline lookup yields CDR1 SNHLY and CDR2 FYNNEI. CDR3 length: 16 residues.

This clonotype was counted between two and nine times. This chain's CDR3 is CASSLMAGTETQYF. CDR3 DNA: TGTGCCAGCAGCTTAATGGCGGGAACAGAGACCCAGTACTTC. This sequence joins TRBV7-6 and TRBJ2-5; D may be TRBD2 (6 bases). The germline CDR1 and CDR2 sequences are SGHVS and FNYEAQ. The CDR3 sequence is 14 residues long. Trimming pared 2 bases from V and 4 bases from J, leaving 11 bases between.

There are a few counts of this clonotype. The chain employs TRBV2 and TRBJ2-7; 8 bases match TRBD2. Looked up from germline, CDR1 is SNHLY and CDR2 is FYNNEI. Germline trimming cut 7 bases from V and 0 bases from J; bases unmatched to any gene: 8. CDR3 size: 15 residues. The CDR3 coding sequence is TGTGCCAGCACGGGTCTGAGCGGGGGCTCCTACGAGCAGTACTTC. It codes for CASTGLSGGSYEQYF. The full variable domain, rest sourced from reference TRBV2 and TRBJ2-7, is EPEVTQTPSHQVTQMGQEVILRCVPISNHLYFYWYRQILGQKVEFLVSFYNNEISEKSEIFDDQFSVERPDGSNFTLKIRSTKLEDSAMYFCASTGLSGGSYEQYFGPGTRLTVT.

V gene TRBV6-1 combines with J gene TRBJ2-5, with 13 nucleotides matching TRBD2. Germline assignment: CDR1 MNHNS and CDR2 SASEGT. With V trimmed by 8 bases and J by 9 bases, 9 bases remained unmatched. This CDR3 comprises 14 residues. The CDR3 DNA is TGTGCCAGCGCAACTAGCGGGGGGGCCGGGGCCCAGTACTTC. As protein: CASATSGGAGAQYF.

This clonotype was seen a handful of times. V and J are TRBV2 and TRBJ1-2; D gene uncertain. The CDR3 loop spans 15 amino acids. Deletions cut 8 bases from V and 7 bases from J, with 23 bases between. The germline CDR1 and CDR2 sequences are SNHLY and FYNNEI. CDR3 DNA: TGTGCCAGCCAATATGACGGTTTCACTCCCTGTGGCTACACCTTC. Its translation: CASQYDGFTPCGYTF. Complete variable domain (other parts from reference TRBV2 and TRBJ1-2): EPEVTQTPSHQVTQMGQEVILRCVPISNHLYFYWYRQILGQKVEFLVSFYNNEISEKSEIFDDQFSVERPDGSNFTLKIRSTKLEDSAMYFCASQYDGFTPCGYTFGSGTRLTVV.

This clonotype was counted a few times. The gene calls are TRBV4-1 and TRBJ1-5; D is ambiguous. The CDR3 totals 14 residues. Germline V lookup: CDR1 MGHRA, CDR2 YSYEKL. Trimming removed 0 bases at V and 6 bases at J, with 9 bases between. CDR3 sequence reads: CASSQDGVSQPQHF. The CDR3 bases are TGCGCCAGCAGCCAAGATGGGGTAAGTCAGCCCCAGCATTTT.

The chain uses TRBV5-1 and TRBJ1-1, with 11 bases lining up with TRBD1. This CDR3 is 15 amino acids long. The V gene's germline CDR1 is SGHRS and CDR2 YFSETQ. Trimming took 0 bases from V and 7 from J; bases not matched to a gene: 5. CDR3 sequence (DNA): TGCGCCAGCAGCTTGGGACAGGACAGGGGGCTTGAAGCTTTCTTT. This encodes CASSLGQDRGLEAFF.

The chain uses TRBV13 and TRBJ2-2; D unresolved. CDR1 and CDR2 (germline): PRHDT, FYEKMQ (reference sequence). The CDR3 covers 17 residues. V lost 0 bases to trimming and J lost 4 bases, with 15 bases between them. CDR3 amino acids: CASSLGLSARPTGELFF. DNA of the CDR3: TGTGCCAGCAGCTTAGGCCTGTCGGCCAGGCCCACCGGGGAGCTGTTTTTT.

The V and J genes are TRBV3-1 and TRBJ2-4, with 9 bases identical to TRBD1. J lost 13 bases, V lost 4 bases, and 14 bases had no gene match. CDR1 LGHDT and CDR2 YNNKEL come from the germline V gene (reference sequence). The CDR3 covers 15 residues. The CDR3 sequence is CASSRGGTGSNEQYF. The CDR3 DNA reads TGTGCCAGCAGCCGAGGGGGGACAGGGTCAAATGAGCAGTACTTC. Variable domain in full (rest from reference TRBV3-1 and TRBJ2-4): DTAVSQTPKYLVTQMGNDKSIKCEQNLGHDTMYWYKQDSKKFLKIMFSYNNKELIINETVPNRFSPKSPDKAHLNLHINSLELGDSAVYFCASSRGGTGSNEQYFGAGTRLSVL.